These 16 T cell receptor beta chains originate from one sample sequenced in a study of identifying expanded T cells in peripheral blood. Using immunoSEQ multiplex PCR, the repertoire was profiled, and TCRdb retains in-frame clones only, with some absent. This repertoire shows about 94,000 clones, roughly 87% found once; its top ten account for approximately 6%. Material for sequencing was blood. All receptors come from a person between 18 and 75 years old in good health.

V gene TRBV5-1 combines with J gene TRBJ1-4, with a tentative D call TRBD1 (5 bases). Trimming took off 4 bases at V and 8 bases at J, with 15 bases between the two ends. CDR3 length: 14 residues. The germline gives CDR1 SGHRS, CDR2 YFSETQ. In nucleotides, the CDR3 is TGCGCCAGCAGCCAAGGGACCCGGGGGGAAAAACTGTTTTTT. This encodes CASSQGTRGEKLFF. Using reference TRBV5-1 and TRBJ1-4 for the parts outside the CDR3, the full variable domain is KAGVTQTPRYLIKTRGQQVTLSCSPISGHRSVSWYQQTPGQGLQFLFEYFSETQRNKGNFPGRFSGRQFSNSRSEMNVSTLELGDSALYLCASSQGTRGEKLFFGSGTQLSVL.

The chain is built from TRBV5-1 and TRBJ2-3, with D tentatively TRBD2 (6 bases). The CDR3 spans 18 residues. Trimming left V 0 bases short and J 0 bases short, with 17 bases between. Germline-derived CDR1 and CDR2 are SGHRS and YFSETQ. CDR3 amino acids: CASSLEGGVGLSTDTQYF. The CDR3 DNA reads as TGCGCCAGCAGCTTGGAAGGCGGGGTGGGTCTTAGCACAGATACGCAGTATTTT.

The gene calls are TRBV4-1 and TRBJ2-7; 16 positions match TRBD2. The CDR3 length is 16 residues. The ends lost 5 bases at V and 5 bases at J; junction bases unmatched: 6. Germline CDR1 is MGHRA and CDR2 is YSYEKL. Here the CDR3 reads CASSWGLAGGPDEQYF. The CDR3 bases are TGCGCCAGCAGCTGGGGACTAGCGGGGGGGCCGGACGAGCAGTACTTC.

V usage is TRBV11-2 and J usage is TRBJ2-3; D unclear. This CDR3 spans 12 amino acids. Germline assignment: CDR1 SGHAT and CDR2 FQNNGV. The V end lost 5 bases, the J end lost 2 bases, and 5 bases lay between the germline ends. Here the CDR3 reads CASSPPTDTQYF. The CDR3, as DNA: TGTGCCAGCAGCCCCCCCACAGATACGCAGTATTTT.

The chain recombines TRBV14 with TRBJ1-1; maybe TRBD1 (5 bases). The V gene's germline CDR1 is SGHDN and CDR2 FVKESK. The CDR3 length is 14 residues. V was trimmed by 0 bases and J by 7 bases, leaving 12 bases between them. DNA of the CDR3: TGTGCCAGCAGCCAAGATTTTGGGGGGATTGAAGCTTTCTTT. This codes for CASSQDFGGIEAFF.

The rearrangement joins TRBV5-4 to TRBJ2-5; TRBD1 aligns across 9 bases. This CDR3 contains 14 residues. V was clipped by 4 bases and J by 9 bases; unmatched bases: 10. Germline V gives CDR1 SGHNT, CDR2 YYREEE (reference sequence). CDR3 amino acids: CASSPQGAGVAQYF. CDR3 sequence (DNA): TGTGCCAGCAGCCCACAGGGGGCCGGGGTGGCCCAGTACTTC.

The chain joins TRBV6-5 to TRBJ1-2; the D is unclear. CDR3 length: 13 residues. Germline CDR1 and CDR2: MNHEY and SVGAGI. The ends were cut back, 0 bases at V and 8 bases at J, with 10 bases in the middle. The CDR3 DNA reads TGTGCCAGCAGTTACTCGAACACTGGGGGCTACACCTTC. Residues: CASSYSNTGGYTF.

The rearrangement joins TRBV19 to TRBJ1-1; D is unresolved. This CDR3 has 15 amino acids. V gave up 4 bases and J gave up 1 base, with 13 bases separating them. Germline CDR1 and CDR2: LNHDA and SQIVND (reference sequence). The CDR3 spells CASSNPPRENTEAFF. The CDR3 nucleotides read TGTGCCAGTAGTAACCCCCCCAGAGAGAACACTGAAGCTTTCTTT.

This chain uses TRBV19 with TRBJ1-1; D unresolved. The CDR3 totals 14 residues. Germline V CDR1 and CDR2: LNHDA, SQIVND (reference sequence). Trimming took off 7 bases at V and 3 bases at J, with 15 bases between the two ends. This chain's CDR3 is CASIDWQRDTEAFF. The CDR3 nucleotides read TGTGCCAGTATCGACTGGCAGAGGGACACTGAAGCTTTCTTT.

The chain has TRBV2 and TRBJ2-2; tentatively, D is TRBD2 (5 bases). There are 16 residues in the CDR3. Trimming shortened V by 1 base and J by 1 base, and 10 bases separated the two germline ends. Per the germline V gene, CDR1 is SNHLY and CDR2 is FYNNEI. Here the CDR3 reads CASSEGWAGNTGELFF. The DNA for the CDR3 is TGTGCCAGCAGTGAAGGGTGGGCGGGGAACACCGGGGAGCTGTTTTTT.

J is TRBJ2-2 and V is TRBV7-7; 8 positions agree with TRBD1. This CDR3 is built from 15 residues. The V gene's germline CDR1 is SSHAT and CDR2 FNYEAQ (reference sequence). V was pared by 6 bases and J by 6 bases, with 9 bases of the junction left unmatched. CDR3: CASSPGQGGPGELFF. For the CDR3, the DNA is TGTGCCAGCAGTCCCGGACAGGGTGGACCCGGGGAGCTGTTTTTT.

This sequence joins TRBV2 and TRBJ1-1; 7 bases map to TRBD1. Germline-derived CDR1 and CDR2 are SNHLY and FYNNEI. The J segment lost 5 bases and the V segment lost 5 bases, leaving 8 bases of the junction unmatched. This CDR3 is 14 amino acids long. CDR3 DNA sequence: TGTGCCAGCAGTTACAGGGGCCCCAGGACTGAAGCTTTCTTT. This encodes CASSYRGPRTEAFF.

CDR3 in amino acids: CASSYSSRGPPYEQYF. The CDR3, as DNA: TGTGCCAGCAGTTACTCGAGCCGGGGTCCCCCCTACGAGCAGTACTTC. The J gene is TRBJ2-7, the V gene TRBV6-5; a possible D gene is TRBD2 (5 bases). The V gene's germline CDR1 is MNHEY and CDR2 SVGAGI. The CDR3 runs to 16 residues. Trimming removed 0 bases from V and 2 bases from J, with 14 bases in between.

CDR3 bases: TGTGCCAGCTCACCCAGCTCCTACAATGAGCAGTTCTTC. Residues: CASSPSSYNEQFF. The chain uses TRBV18 and TRBJ2-1; D call uncertain. There are 13 residues in the CDR3. V lost 3 bases and J lost 0, with 3 bases in between. CDR1 KGHSH and CDR2 LQKENI come from the germline V gene.

This clone was observed a few times. The chain employs TRBV9 and TRBJ1-5, with D possibly matching TRBD1 (5 bases). Deletions cut 0 bases from V and 5 bases from J, with 12 bases between. The germline gives CDR1 SGDLS, CDR2 YYNGEE. The CDR3 contains 15 residues. CDR3 residues: CASSVDIGTDQPQHF. CDR3 coding DNA: TGTGCCAGCAGCGTAGATATCGGGACTGATCAGCCCCAGCATTTT.

The chain is built from TRBV7-9 and TRBJ1-5; a possible D gene is TRBD1 (5 bases). Germline loops: CDR1 SEHNR, CDR2 FQNEAQ (reference sequence). This CDR3 is 17 amino acids long. With 1 base removed from V and 1 base from J, the gap between germline ends came to 14 bases. Here the CDR3 reads CASSLGSGAASNQPQHF. CDR3 DNA sequence: TGTGCCAGCAGCTTAGGCTCCGGGGCAGCGAGCAATCAGCCCCAGCATTTT.